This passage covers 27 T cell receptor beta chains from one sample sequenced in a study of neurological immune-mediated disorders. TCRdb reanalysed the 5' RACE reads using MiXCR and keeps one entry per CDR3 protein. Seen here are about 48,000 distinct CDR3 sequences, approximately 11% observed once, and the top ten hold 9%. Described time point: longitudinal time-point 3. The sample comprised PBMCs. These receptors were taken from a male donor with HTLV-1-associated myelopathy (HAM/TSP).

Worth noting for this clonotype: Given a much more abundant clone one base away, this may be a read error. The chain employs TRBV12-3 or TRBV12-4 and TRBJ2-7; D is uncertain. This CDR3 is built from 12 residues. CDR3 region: CVSKYSGYEQYF. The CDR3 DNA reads TGTGTCAGCAAGTATTCGGGCTACGAGCAGTACTTC.

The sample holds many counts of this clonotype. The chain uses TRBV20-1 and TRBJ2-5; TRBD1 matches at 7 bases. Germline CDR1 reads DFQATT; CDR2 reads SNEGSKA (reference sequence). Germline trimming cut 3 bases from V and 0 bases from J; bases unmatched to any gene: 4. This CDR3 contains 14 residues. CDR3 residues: CSASPRGYQETQYF. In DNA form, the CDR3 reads TGCAGTGCTAGCCCCAGGGGGTACCAAGAGACCCAGTACTTC.

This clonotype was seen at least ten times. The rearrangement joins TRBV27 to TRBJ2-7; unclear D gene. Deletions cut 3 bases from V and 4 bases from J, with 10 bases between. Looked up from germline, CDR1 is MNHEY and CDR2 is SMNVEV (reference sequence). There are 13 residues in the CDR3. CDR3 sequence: CASSFGREYEQYF. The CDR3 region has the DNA TGTGCCAGCAGTTTCGGCAGAGAGTACGAGCAGTACTTC.

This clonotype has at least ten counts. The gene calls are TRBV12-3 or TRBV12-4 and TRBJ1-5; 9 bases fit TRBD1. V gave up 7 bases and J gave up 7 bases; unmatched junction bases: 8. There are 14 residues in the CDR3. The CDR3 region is CASKPTGGLQPQHF. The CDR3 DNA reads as TGTGCCAGCAAACCAACAGGGGGCTTACAGCCCCAGCATTTT.

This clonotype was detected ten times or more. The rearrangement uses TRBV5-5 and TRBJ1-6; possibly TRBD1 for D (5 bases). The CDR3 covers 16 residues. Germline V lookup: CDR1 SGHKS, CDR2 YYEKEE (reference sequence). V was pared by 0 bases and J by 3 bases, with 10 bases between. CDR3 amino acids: CASSLGGSLYNSPLHF. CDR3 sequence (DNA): TGTGCCAGCAGCTTGGGGGGCAGTCTCTATAATTCACCCCTCCACTTT.

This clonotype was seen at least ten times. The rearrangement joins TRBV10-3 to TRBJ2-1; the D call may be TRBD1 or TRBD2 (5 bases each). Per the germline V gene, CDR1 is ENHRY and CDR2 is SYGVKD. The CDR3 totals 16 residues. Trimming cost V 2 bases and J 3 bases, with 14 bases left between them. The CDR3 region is CAISELGPRNYNEQFF. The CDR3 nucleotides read TGTGCCATCAGTGAGCTGGGACCCCGCAACTACAATGAGCAGTTCTTC.

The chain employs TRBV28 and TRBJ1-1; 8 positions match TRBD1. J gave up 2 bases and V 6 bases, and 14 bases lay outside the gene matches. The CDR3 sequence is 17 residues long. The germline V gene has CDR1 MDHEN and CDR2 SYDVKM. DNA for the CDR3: TGTGCCAGCAGGCCGATCCTGGACAGGGAATATAACACTGAAGCTTTCTTT. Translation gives CASRPILDREYNTEAFF.

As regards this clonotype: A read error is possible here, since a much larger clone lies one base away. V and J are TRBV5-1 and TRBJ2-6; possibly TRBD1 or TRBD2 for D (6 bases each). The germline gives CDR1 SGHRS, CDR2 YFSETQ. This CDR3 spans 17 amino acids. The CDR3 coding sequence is TGCGCCAGCAGCTTGGCACTTACAGGGACTGGGACCAACGTCCTGACTTTC. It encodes CASSLALTGTGTNVLTF.

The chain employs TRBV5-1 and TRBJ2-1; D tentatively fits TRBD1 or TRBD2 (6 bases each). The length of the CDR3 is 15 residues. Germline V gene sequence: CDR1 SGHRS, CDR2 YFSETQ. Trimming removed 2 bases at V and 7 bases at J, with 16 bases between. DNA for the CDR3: TGCGCCAGCAGCTTCTTTGCTCGGGGGCGAAATGAGCAGTTCTTC. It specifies CASSFFARGRNEQFF. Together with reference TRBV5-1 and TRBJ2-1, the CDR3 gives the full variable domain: KAGVTQTPRYLIKTRGQQVTLSCSPISGHRSVSWYQQTPGQGLQFLFEYFSETQRNKGNFPGRFSGRQFSNSRSEMNVSTLELGDSALYLCASSFFARGRNEQFFGPGTRLTVL.

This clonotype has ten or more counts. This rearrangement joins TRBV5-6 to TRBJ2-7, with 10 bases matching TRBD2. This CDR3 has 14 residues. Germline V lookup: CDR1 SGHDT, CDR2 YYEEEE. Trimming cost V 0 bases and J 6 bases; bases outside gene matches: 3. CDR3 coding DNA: TGTGCCAGCAGCTTGGCCCGGACTAGCGGCGAGCAGTACTTC. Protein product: CASSLARTSGEQYF.

Here the CDR3 reads CAISVFGRTLNTGELFF. The DNA of the CDR3 is TGTGCCATCAGTGTCTTTGGGAGGACACTTAACACCGGGGAGCTGTTTTTT. The rearrangement uses TRBV10-3 and TRBJ2-2, with D tentatively TRBD2 (6 bases). The CDR3 spans 17 residues. Trimming took off 4 bases at V and 2 bases at J, with 17 bases between the two ends. Germline V gene sequence: CDR1 ENHRY, CDR2 SYGVKD.

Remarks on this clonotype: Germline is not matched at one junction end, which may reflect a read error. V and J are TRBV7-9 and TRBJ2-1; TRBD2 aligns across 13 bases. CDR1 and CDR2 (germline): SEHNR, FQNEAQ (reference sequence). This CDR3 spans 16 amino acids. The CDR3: CASSLGLAGGDNEHFF. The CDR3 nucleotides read TGTGCCAGCAGCTTAGGACTAGCGGGGGGCGACAATGAGCATTTCTTC.

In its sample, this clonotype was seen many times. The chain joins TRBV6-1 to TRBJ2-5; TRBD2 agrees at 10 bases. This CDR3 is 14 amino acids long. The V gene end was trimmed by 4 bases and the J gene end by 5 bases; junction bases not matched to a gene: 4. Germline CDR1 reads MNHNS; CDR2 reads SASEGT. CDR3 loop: CASSVAGGWETQYF. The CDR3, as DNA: TGTGCCAGCAGTGTAGCGGGGGGCTGGGAGACCCAGTACTTC.

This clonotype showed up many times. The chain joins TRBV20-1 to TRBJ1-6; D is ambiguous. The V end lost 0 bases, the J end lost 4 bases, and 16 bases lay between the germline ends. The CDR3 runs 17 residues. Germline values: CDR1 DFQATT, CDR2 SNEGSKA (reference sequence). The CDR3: CSARDLTLPFYNSPLHF. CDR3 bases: TGCAGTGCTAGAGATTTGACCCTACCCTTTTATAATTCACCCCTCCACTTT.

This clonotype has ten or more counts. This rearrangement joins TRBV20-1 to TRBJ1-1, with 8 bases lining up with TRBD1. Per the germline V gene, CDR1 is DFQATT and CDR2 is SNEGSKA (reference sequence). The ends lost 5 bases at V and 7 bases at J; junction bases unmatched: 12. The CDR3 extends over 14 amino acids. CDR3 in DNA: TGCAGTGCTCCAGGGGGCGCGGGTTTTAGTGAAGCTTTCTTT. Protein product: CSAPGGAGFSEAFF.

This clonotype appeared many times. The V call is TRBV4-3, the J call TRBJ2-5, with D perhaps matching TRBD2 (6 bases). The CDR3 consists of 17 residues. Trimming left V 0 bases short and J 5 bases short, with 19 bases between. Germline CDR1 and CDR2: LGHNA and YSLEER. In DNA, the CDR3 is TGCGCCAGCAGCCAAGATGTGCGGGGCGGTCTTCGCGAGACCCAGTACTTC. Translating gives CASSQDVRGGLRETQYF.

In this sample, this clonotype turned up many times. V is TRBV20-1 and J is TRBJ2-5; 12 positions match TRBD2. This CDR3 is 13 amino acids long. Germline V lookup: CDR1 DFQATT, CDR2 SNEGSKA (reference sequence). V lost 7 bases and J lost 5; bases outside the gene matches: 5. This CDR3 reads CSVPTSGGETQYF. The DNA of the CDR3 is TGCAGTGTCCCGACTAGCGGGGGTGAGACCCAGTACTTC.

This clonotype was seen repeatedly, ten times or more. DNA for the CDR3: TGCAGTGCTAGCGCCGGGGGGGACACAGATACGCAGTATTTT. This translates into CSASAGGDTDTQYF. V gene TRBV20-1 combines with J gene TRBJ2-3, with 8 bases lining up with TRBD2. The trim removed 3 bases at V and 2 bases at J, leaving 4 bases unmatched. The CDR3 has 14 amino acids. Germline assignment: CDR1 DFQATT and CDR2 SNEGSKA (reference sequence).

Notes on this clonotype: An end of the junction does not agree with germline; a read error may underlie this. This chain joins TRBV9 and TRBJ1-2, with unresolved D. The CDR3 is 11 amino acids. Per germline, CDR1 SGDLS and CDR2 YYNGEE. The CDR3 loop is CAISTALGYTF. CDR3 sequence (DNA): TGTGCCATCAGCACGGCCCTTGGCTACACCTTC.

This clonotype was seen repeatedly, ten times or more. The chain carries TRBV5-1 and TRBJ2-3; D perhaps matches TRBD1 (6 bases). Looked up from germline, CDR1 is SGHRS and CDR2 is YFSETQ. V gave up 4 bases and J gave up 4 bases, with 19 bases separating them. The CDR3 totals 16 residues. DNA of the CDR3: TGCGCCAGCAGCCCCAGAGCAGGGGCGAGGGCAGATACGCAGTATTTT. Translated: CASSPRAGARADTQYF.

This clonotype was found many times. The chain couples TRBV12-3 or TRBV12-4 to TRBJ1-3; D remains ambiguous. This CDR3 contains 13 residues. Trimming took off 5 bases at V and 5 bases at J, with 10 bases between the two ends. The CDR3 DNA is TGTGCCAGCAGTGACCCACGGAGAAACACCATATATTTT. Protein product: CASSDPRRNTIYF.

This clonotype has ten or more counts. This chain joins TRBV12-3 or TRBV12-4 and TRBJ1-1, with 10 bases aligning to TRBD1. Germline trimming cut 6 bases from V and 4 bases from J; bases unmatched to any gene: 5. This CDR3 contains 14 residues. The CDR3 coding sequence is TGTGCCAGCAGCTCGACAGGGGGCTTCACTGAAGCTTTCTTT. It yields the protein CASSSTGGFTEAFF.

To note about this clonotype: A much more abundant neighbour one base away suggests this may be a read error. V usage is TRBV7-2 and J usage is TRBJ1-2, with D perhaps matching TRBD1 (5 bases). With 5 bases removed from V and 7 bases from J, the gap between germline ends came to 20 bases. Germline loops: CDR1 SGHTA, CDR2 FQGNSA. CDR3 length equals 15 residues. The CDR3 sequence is CASSLRGWGELGYTF. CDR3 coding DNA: TGTGCCAGCAGCCTCCGGGGATGGGGCGAGCTTGGCTACACCTTC.

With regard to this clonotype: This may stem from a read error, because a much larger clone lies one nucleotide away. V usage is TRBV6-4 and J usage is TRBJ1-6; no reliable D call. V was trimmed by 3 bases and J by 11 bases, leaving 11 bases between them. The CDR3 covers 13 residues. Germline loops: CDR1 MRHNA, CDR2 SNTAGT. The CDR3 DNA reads TGTGCCAGCAGTGAGGTTCACCGTGCACCCCTCCACTTT. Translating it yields CASSEVHRAPLHF.

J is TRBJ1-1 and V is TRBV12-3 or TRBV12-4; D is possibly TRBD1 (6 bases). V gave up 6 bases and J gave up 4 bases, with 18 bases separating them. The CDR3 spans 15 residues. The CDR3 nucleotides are TGTGCCAGCAGGCTAGGGGGAGGGTGGTTCACTGAAGCTTTCTTT. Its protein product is CASRLGGGWFTEAFF.

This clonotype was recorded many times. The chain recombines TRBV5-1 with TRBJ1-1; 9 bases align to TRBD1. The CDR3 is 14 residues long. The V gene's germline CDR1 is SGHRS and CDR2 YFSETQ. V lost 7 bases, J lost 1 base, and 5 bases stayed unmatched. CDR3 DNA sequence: TGCGCCAGCCTACAGGGGGCGGGGAACACTGAAGCTTTCTTT. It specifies CASLQGAGNTEAFF.

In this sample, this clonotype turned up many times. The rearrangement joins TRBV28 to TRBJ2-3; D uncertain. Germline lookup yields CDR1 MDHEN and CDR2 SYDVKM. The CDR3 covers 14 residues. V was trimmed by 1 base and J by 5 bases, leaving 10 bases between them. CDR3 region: CASSLSPSLDTQYF. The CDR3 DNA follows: TGTGCCAGCAGTTTATCGCCCAGCCTAGATACGCAGTATTTT.